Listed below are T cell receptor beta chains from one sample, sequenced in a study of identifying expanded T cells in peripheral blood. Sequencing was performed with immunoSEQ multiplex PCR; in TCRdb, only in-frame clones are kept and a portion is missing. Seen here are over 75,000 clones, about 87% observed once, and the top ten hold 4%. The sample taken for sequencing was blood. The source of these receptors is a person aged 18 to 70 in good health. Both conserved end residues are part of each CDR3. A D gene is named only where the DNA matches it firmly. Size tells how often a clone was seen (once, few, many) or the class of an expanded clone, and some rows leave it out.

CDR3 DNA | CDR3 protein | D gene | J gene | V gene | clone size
TGTGCCAGCAGCTTAGGTCCGGATCCGAACACTGAAGCTTTCTTT | CASSLGPDPNTEAFF | . | TRBJ1-1 | TRBV11-2 | .
TGCAGCGTTGGGGGTAGGGCGGGAGGCCGAGTAGCGAACACCGGGGAGCTGTTTTTT | CSVGGRAGGRVANTGELFF | TRBD2 | TRBJ2-2 | TRBV29-1 | .
TGTGCCAGCATTACTGGGACTAGCGGGATAAACGAGCAGTACTTC | CASITGTSGINEQYF | TRBD2 | TRBJ2-7 | TRBV28 | .
TGTGCCAGCAGTTTGGGACCGGGACTAGGTAGCGAGCAGTACTTC | CASSLGPGLGSEQYF | TRBD2 | TRBJ2-7 | TRBV27 | .
TGTGCCAGCAGTCTAGCGGGACGACACCCCTTTACGCAGTATTTT | CASSLAGRHPFTQYF | TRBD2 | TRBJ2-3 | TRBV28 | .
TGTGCCAGCAGTCCCCGGGGTAGCGGGAGAGTTTACGAGCAGTACTTC | CASSPRGSGRVYEQYF | TRBD2 | TRBJ2-7 | TRBV27 | .
TGTGCCACCAGCAGAGAGGCGGGAGCCGACTACGAGCAGTACTTC | CATSREAGADYEQYF | TRBD2 | TRBJ2-7 | TRBV15 | few
TGTGCCAGCACCAACGCGGCGGGTAGGGATGAAAAACTGTTTTTT | CASTNAAGRDEKLFF | . | TRBJ1-4 | TRBV5-8 | .
TGTGCCAGCAGCTCCATCACGAGTGGTGAGCAGTTCTTC | CASSSITSGEQFF | . | TRBJ2-1 | TRBV11-3 | .
TGTGCCAGCAGTCAAAACTCTGGGGCCAACGTCCTGACTTTC | CASSQNSGANVLTF | . | TRBJ2-6 | TRBV6-5 | .
TGTGCCAGCAGCTTGGACAGTACTAACTATGGCTACACCTTC | CASSLDSTNYGYTF | . | TRBJ1-2 | TRBV5-6 | few
TGTGCCTGGAGTGTACTGAGCGGCCTTTCGGCTGGGGAGCTGTTTTTT | CAWSVLSGLSAGELFF | . | TRBJ2-2 | TRBV30 | .
TGTGCCTGGAGGGCCCTTGGGACAGATCACAATGAGCAGTTCTTC | CAWRALGTDHNEQFF | TRBD1 | TRBJ2-1 | TRBV30 | .
TGTGCCAGCAGCTTACGGGCTAGCGGGGGGCCTAGGAATGAGCAGTTCTTC | CASSLRASGGPRNEQFF | TRBD2 | TRBJ2-1 | TRBV7-2 | .
TGCGCCAGCAGGGGTGGGACCGAATCCTACAATGAGCAGTTCTTC | CASRGGTESYNEQFF | . | TRBJ2-1 | TRBV5-1 | .
TGTGCCATCAGGGACAGGGAAAGTGGCTACACCTTC | CAIRDRESGYTF | TRBD1 | TRBJ1-2 | TRBV10-3 | .
TGCGCCAGCAGCCCGGGACTAGCGGGGGGCCGAGGAGAGACCCAGTACTTC | CASSPGLAGGRGETQYF | TRBD2 | TRBJ2-5 | TRBV5-1 | .
TGTGCCAGCAGCCCGGAGGTGCATCTCTACAGTGAGCAGTTCTTC | CASSPEVHLYSEQFF | . | TRBJ2-1 | TRBV7-3 | .
TGTGCCAGCAGCCAGAAAGAGGGGAACTACATTTACGAGCAGTACTTC | CASSQKEGNYIYEQYF | . | TRBJ2-7 | TRBV11-2 | once
TGTGCCAGCAGTCGGCCTGACCGGGACTTACTTAGCGGGAGGGACTACGAGCAGTACTTC | CASSRPDRDLLSGRDYEQYF | TRBD2 | TRBJ2-7 | TRBV27 | .
TGTGCCAGCAGCTTAGGACAGTTCAATCAGCCCCAGCATTTT | CASSLGQFNQPQHF | . | TRBJ1-5 | TRBV7-9 | .
TGTGCCAGCAGCCCGGGACAGGGGCGGGGAGGGGCCAACGTCCTGACTTTC | CASSPGQGRGGANVLTF | TRBD1 | TRBJ2-6 | TRBV7-8 | .
TGTGCCAGCAGCTTGGGACAGTCTTTAGGTCAGCCCCAGCATTTT | CASSLGQSLGQPQHF | TRBD1 | TRBJ1-5 | TRBV7-2 | .
TGTGCCACCGGACGGGGGCCGAACACCGGGGAGCTGTTTTTT | CATGRGPNTGELFF | . | TRBJ2-2 | TRBV19 | .
TGTGCCAGCAGCGAAATGGGACTAGCGGCAGATACGCAGTATTTT | CASSEMGLAADTQYF | TRBD2 | TRBJ2-3 | TRBV5-4 | .
TGTGCCAGCAGTGACCGGGACAGGGGGCCCAATGAGCAGTTCTTC | CASSDRDRGPNEQFF | TRBD1 | TRBJ2-1 | TRBV6-4 | .
TGTGCCAGCAGTGACCCCCCGAACGACAGGGCCGGGGAGACCCAGTACTTC | CASSDPPNDRAGETQYF | TRBD1 | TRBJ2-5 | TRBV2 | .
TGTGCCAGCAGCCCCCCAACAGATACGCAGTATTTT | CASSPPTDTQYF | . | TRBJ2-3 | TRBV7-2 | .
TGTGCCAGCAGCTCTCGGACTAGCGGACAAGAGACCCAGTACTTC | CASSSRTSGQETQYF | TRBD2 | TRBJ2-5 | TRBV7-2 | .
TGTGCCAGCTCATTCTTAAGCCCGTGGCCCGCCTACAATGAGCAGTTCTTC | CASSFLSPWPAYNEQFF | . | TRBJ2-1 | TRBV18 | .
TGTGCCAGCAGCCAAGGAAGCGGGGGGGCCCAAGATACGCAGTATTTT | CASSQGSGGAQDTQYF | TRBD2 | TRBJ2-3 | TRBV14 | .
TGTGCTAGTGGTCCGGGGACGAGAGAGCAGTACTTC | CASGPGTREQYF | . | TRBJ2-7 | TRBV12-5 | .
TGTGCCAGCAGTTCCCCCGGGACTAGCGGGGGGGGCACAGATACGCAGTATTTT | CASSSPGTSGGGTDTQYF | TRBD2 | TRBJ2-3 | TRBV28 | .
TGTGCCAGCAGCACCACCGGGACAGGGGCTGGAAACACCATATATTTT | CASSTTGTGAGNTIYF | TRBD1 | TRBJ1-3 | TRBV5-5 | .
TGTGCCAGCAGTTCACCCGGGACAGGGGGTAAGAACACTGAAGCTTTCTTT | CASSSPGTGGKNTEAFF | TRBD1 | TRBJ1-1 | TRBV28 | .
TGTGCCAGCGGGGGGCGCGGCAATCAGCCCCAGCATTTT | CASGGRGNQPQHF | . | TRBJ1-5 | TRBV28 | .
TGTGCCAGTAGTATAGAGCCCGACAGTAACTATGGCTACACCTTC | CASSIEPDSNYGYTF | . | TRBJ1-2 | TRBV19 | .
TGTGCCAGCAGCTCTACCCTGACTGATTCACCCCTCCACTTT | CASSSTLTDSPLHF | . | TRBJ1-6 | TRBV7-2 | once
TGTGCCAGCAGTCCCCGGGGCCCACGGGACTACACAGATACGCAGTATTTT | CASSPRGPRDYTDTQYF | TRBD2 | TRBJ2-3 | TRBV7-3 | .
TGCAGCGTTGAGTGGCAGGTCTATGGCTACACCTTC | CSVEWQVYGYTF | . | TRBJ1-2 | TRBV29-1 | .
TGTGCCAGCAGCCCGGGACAGGGGGTTAAGGATGAGCAGTTCTTC | CASSPGQGVKDEQFF | TRBD1 | TRBJ2-1 | TRBV11-3 | .
TGTGCCAGCAGTGCCGAGCGGGGGGGCACAGATACGCAGTATTTT | CASSAERGGTDTQYF | TRBD2 | TRBJ2-3 | TRBV6-4 | .